The 21 T cell receptor beta chains listed next were all sequenced from one sample in a study of CD8+ T cells in alopecia areata. Sequencing templates came from extracted RNA that was reverse transcribed into cDNA. Using immunoSEQ multiplex PCR, the repertoire was profiled, and TCRdb retains in-frame clones only, with some absent. This table has more than 200,000 clones, 65% to 70% appearing once. The sample in question was CD4+ T cells sorted from blood, obtained at week 0. These receptors were taken from a human donor with alopecia areata.

Here the CDR3 DNA reads TGCAGCGTTGCCAGGACGGCTAATGAAAAACTGTTTTTT. Translation gives CSVARTANEKLFF. The chain links TRBV29-1 to TRBJ1-4; the D is unclear. V lost 4 bases, J lost 3 bases, and 9 bases lay in between. The CDR3 runs 13 residues. Per the germline V gene, CDR1 is SQVTM and CDR2 is ANQGSEA.

The chain carries TRBV9 and TRBJ2-3; possibly TRBD1 for D (5 bases). The CDR3 runs to 14 residues. Germline-derived CDR1 and CDR2 are SGDLS and YYNGEE. Trimming cost V 2 bases and J 2 bases, with 9 bases left between them. CDR3 region: CASSVDMATDTQYF. The CDR3 DNA reads TGTGCCAGCAGCGTGGACATGGCCACAGATACGCAGTATTTT.

Only one count was recorded for this clone. The rearrangement uses TRBV29-1 and TRBJ2-5; D could derive from TRBD1 or TRBD2 (6 bases each). CDR3 length equals 12 residues. Germline V lookup: CDR1 SQVTM, CDR2 ANQGSEA. Between the trimmed V and J ends, which lost 5 bases and 5 bases, there was a span of 12 bases. The CDR3 nucleotides read TGCAGCGTTTGGGGGGCTGGGGAGACCCAGTACTTC. Protein sequence: CSVWGAGETQYF. Full variable domain (missing parts from reference TRBV29-1 and TRBJ2-5): SAVISQKPSRDICQRGTSLTIQCQVDSQVTMMFWYRQQPGQSLTLIATANQGSEATYESGFVIDKFPISRPNLTFSTLTVSNMSPEDSSIYLCSVWGAGETQYFGPGTRLLVL.

The V and J genes are TRBV30 and TRBJ1-1; TRBD1 might be the D (5 bases). The CDR3 is made up of 15 amino acids. CDR1 and CDR2 from the germline V gene are GTSNPN and SVGIG (reference sequence). With 1 base removed from V and 0 bases from J, the gap between germline ends came to 12 bases. Here the CDR3 DNA reads TGTGCCTGGAGTGCCACCCGGGGGATGAACACTGAAGCTTTCTTT. This codes for CAWSATRGMNTEAFF.

The V and J genes are TRBV7-9 and TRBJ1-2, with D unclear. CDR3 length: 12 residues. CDR1 is SEHNR, CDR2 FQNEAQ, per germline (reference sequence). Deletions cut 4 bases from V and 8 bases from J, with 11 bases between. CDR3 nucleotides: TGTGCCAGCAGCTCCCTTGGAGGAGGCTACACCTTC. Its translation: CASSSLGGGYTF.

The V gene is TRBV6-5, the J gene TRBJ2-7, with D perhaps TRBD1 or TRBD2 (5 bases each). Germline loops: CDR1 MNHEY, CDR2 SVGAGI. The CDR3 contains 12 residues. Trimming pared 6 bases from V and 6 bases from J, leaving 12 bases between. CDR3 region: CASSSRDAEQYF. CDR3 in DNA: TGTGCCAGCAGCAGCAGGGACGCCGAGCAGTACTTC.

This clone was recorded many times. This chain links TRBV7-9 with TRBJ1-3; tentatively, D is TRBD1 (5 bases). Per the germline V gene, CDR1 is SEHNR and CDR2 is FQNEAQ (reference sequence). The V and J ends lost 3 bases and 2 bases respectively, with 8 bases between them. There are 14 residues in the CDR3. DNA for the CDR3: TGTGCCAGCAGCTTGACAGATCCTGGAAACACCATATATTTT. Its translation: CASSLTDPGNTIYF.

The genes are TRBV4-1 and TRBJ2-1; no reliable D call. V was pared by 0 bases and J by 0 bases, with 18 bases between. The CDR3 has 19 amino acids. From germline, CDR1 is MGHRA and CDR2 YSYEKL. The DNA for the CDR3 is TGCGCCAGCAGCCAAGATTCGGACGGTGGATTTAGCTCCTACAATGAGCAGTTCTTC. It specifies CASSQDSDGGFSSYNEQFF.

V is TRBV5-4 and J is TRBJ2-5, with D possibly matching TRBD2 (6 bases). The CDR3 is made up of 17 amino acids. V was clipped by 0 bases and J by 4 bases, with 19 bases between them. Germline V gene sequence: CDR1 SGHNT, CDR2 YYREEE (reference sequence). The CDR3 bases are TGTGCCAGCAGCTTGGAGGCTACTCGAGGAGGGAGAGAGACCCAGTACTTC. It codes for CASSLEATRGGRETQYF.

The chain uses TRBV7-2 and TRBJ1-4; D may be TRBD1 (5 bases). Trimming stripped 0 bases from V and 0 bases from J, with 8 bases between. This CDR3 is 16 amino acids long. CDR1 SGHTA and CDR2 FQGNSA come from the germline V gene. The CDR3 protein is CASSLARGATNEKLFF. The CDR3 nucleotides are TGTGCCAGCAGCTTAGCTCGGGGCGCAACTAATGAAAAACTGTTTTTT.

This sequence joins TRBV30 and TRBJ1-5, with D unclear. This CDR3 contains 13 residues. Trimming pared 3 bases from V and 9 bases from J, leaving 15 bases between. Germline V lookup: CDR1 GTSNPN, CDR2 SVGIG (reference sequence). The CDR3 sequence: CAWSLPKKRPQHF. The CDR3 nucleotides are TGTGCCTGGAGCCTTCCCAAGAAGCGGCCCCAGCATTTT.

Concerning this clone itself: The sample carries other DNA sequences with the same CDR3. The chain has TRBV29-1 and TRBJ2-7; 8 nucleotides line up with TRBD1. The CDR3 extends over 12 amino acids. V was pared by 7 bases and J by 4 bases, with 6 bases of the junction left unmatched. Germline V gene data show CDR1 as SQVTM and CDR2 as ANQGSEA. The CDR3 region has the DNA TGCAGCGCTGGGACAGGCCTATACGAGCAGTACTTC. Protein sequence: CSAGTGLYEQYF.

This clone was observed a few times. The chain employs TRBV29-1 and TRBJ2-3; D uncertain. The CDR3 totals 14 residues. Trimming cost V 0 bases and J 1 base, with 8 bases left between them. Germline V gene data show CDR1 as SQVTM and CDR2 as ANQGSEA. The CDR3 DNA sequence: TGCAGCGTTGAAGATATACGGGGCACAGATACGCAGTATTTT. Translated: CSVEDIRGTDTQYF.

This rearrangement joins TRBV7-9 to TRBJ1-6, with 10 bases that match TRBD1. The CDR3 sequence is 17 residues long. CDR1 is SEHNR, CDR2 FQNEAQ, per germline (reference sequence). The trim removed 5 bases at V and 9 bases at J, leaving 13 bases unmatched. The CDR3 is CASSPRAGTGAISPLHF. CDR3 DNA: TGTGCCAGCAGCCCCCGAGCGGGGACAGGGGCGATTTCACCCCTCCACTTT.

V gene TRBV7-9 combines with J gene TRBJ2-6; no firm D call. The CDR3 covers 15 residues. Trimming took 4 bases from V and 0 from J, leaving 7 bases between them. Per germline, CDR1 SEHNR and CDR2 FQNEAQ (reference sequence). CDR3 nucleotide sequence: TGTGCCAGCAGCTCCGACTCCTCTGGGGCCAACGTCCTGACTTTC. Translation gives CASSSDSSGANVLTF.

This chain uses TRBV2 with TRBJ2-7, with D unresolved. CDR3 length: 14 residues. Germline V CDR1 and CDR2: SNHLY, FYNNEI. Trimming took 6 bases from V and 0 from J, leaving 12 bases between them. The CDR3 DNA sequence: TGTGCCAGCAGGGGCAGGATGAGCTCCTACGAGCAGTACTTC. Its protein product is CASRGRMSSYEQYF.

This clone has only a few counts. V and J are TRBV7-3 and TRBJ2-2; D may correspond to TRBD1 or TRBD2 (5 bases each). Between the trimmed V and J ends, which lost 5 bases and 2 bases, there was a span of 15 bases. This CDR3 has 16 amino acids. Germline assignment: CDR1 SGHTA and CDR2 FQGTGA. The CDR3 protein is CASSPARRGNTGELFF. The CDR3 DNA sequence: TGTGCCAGCAGCCCGGCGAGACGGGGCAACACCGGGGAGCTGTTTTTT.

The genes are TRBV7-2 and TRBJ2-1, with D perhaps matching TRBD2 (5 bases). V was shortened by 5 bases and J by 8 bases, with 10 bases between the two germline ends. Germline assignment: CDR1 SGHTA and CDR2 FQGNSA. The CDR3 is made up of 12 amino acids. CDR3 coding DNA: TGTGCCAGCAGCGCCCGGGGATATGAGCAGTTCTTC. Translated, it gives CASSARGYEQFF.

This clone occurred a few times. The chain has TRBV29-1 and TRBJ1-2; D remains ambiguous. CDR1 SQVTM and CDR2 ANQGSEA come from the germline V gene. Trimming cost V 7 bases and J 3 bases, with 12 bases left between them. CDR3 length: 12 amino acids. CDR3 residues: CSAERRYYGYTF. CDR3 coding DNA: TGCAGCGCGGAGAGGCGTTACTATGGCTACACCTTC.

The chain joins TRBV5-4 to TRBJ1-1; D might be TRBD1 (6 bases). V dropped 4 bases and J dropped 2 bases, with 9 bases sitting between them. From germline, CDR1 is SGHNT and CDR2 YYREEE (reference sequence). CDR3 length equals 13 residues. The CDR3 DNA follows: TGTGCCAGCAGCCTGGACAGCAACACTGAAGCTTTCTTT. Its translation: CASSLDSNTEAFF.

This clone has just a few counts. This chain connects TRBV7-9 to TRBJ1-6; 7 bases align to TRBD1. CDR1 is SEHNR and CDR2 is FQNEAQ in the germline V gene (reference sequence). CDR3 length: 15 residues. The ends lost 5 bases at V and 6 bases at J; junction bases unmatched: 7. Written as DNA, the CDR3 is TGTGCCAGCAGCAAAGGGGGCGTCTTTAATTCACCCCTCCACTTT. Amino acids: CASSKGGVFNSPLHF.